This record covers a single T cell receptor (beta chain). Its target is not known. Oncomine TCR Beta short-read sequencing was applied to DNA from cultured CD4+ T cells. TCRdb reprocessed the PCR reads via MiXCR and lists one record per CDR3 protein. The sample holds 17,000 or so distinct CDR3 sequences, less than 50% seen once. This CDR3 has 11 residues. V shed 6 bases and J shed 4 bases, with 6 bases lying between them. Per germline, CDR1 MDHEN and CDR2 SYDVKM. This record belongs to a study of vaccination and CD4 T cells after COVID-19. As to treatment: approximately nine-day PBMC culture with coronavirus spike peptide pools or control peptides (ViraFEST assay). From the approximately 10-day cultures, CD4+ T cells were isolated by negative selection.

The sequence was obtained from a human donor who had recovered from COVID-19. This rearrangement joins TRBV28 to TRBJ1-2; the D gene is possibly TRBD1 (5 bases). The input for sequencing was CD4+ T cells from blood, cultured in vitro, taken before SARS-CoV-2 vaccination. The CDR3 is CASSGGYGYTF. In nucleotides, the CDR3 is TGTGCCAGCAGCGGGGGCTATGGCTACACCTTC.